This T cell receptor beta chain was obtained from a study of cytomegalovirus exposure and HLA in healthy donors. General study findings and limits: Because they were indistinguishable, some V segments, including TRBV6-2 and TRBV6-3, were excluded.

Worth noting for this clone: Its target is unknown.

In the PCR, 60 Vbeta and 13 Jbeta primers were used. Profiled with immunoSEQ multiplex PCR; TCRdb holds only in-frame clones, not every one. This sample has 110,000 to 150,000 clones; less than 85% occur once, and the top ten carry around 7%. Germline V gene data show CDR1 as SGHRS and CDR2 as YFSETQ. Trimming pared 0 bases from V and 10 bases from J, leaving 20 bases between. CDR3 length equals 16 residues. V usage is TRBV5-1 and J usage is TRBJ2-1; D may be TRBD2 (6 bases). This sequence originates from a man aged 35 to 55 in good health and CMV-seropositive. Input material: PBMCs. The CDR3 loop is CASSLVGGGYIMEQFF. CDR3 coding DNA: TGCGCCAGCAGCTTGGTGGGAGGAGGTTATATTATGGAGCAGTTCTTC.